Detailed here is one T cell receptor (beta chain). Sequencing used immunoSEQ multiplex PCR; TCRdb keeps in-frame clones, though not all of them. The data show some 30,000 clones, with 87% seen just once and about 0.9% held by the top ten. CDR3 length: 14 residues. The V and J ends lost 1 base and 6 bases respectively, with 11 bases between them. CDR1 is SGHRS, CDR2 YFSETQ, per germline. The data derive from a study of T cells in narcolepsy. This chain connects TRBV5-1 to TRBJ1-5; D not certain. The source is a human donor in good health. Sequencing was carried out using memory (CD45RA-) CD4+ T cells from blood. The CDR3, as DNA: TGCGCCAGCAGCTTGACATCCTCCGGTCAGCCCCAGCATTTT. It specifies CASSLTSSGQPQHF.